The present entry profiles one TCR beta chain with its context. The data were produced by immunoSEQ multiplex PCR, yet TCRdb's version contains in-frame clones alone and is incomplete. The sample records about 140,000 clones, roughly 80% being singletons. These data are taken from a study of blood T cell repertoires in COVID-19. CDR1 is SGHAT, CDR2 FQNNGV, per germline. V was trimmed by 0 bases and J by 4 bases, leaving 7 bases between them. The CDR3 spans 13 residues. This TCR came from a woman of 80 years or more with acute or convalescent COVID-19. This chain links TRBV11-2 with TRBJ2-7; the D gene is possibly TRBD1 (5 bases). Sequencing used peripheral blood. The CDR3 nucleotides are TGTGCCAGCAGCTTAGACAGGGAATACGAGCAGTACTTC. Protein sequence: CASSLDREYEQYF.